Below, 15 T cell receptor beta chains from the same sample are listed, as sequenced in a study of cytomegalovirus exposure and HLA in healthy donors. Sequenced by immunoSEQ multiplex PCR; TCRdb stores in-frame clones only, minus some. The data contain some 210,000 clones, around 86% of them singletons. Input material: PBMCs. These receptors were taken from a woman younger than 35 in good health and CMV-seropositive.

The J gene is TRBJ2-7, the V gene TRBV2; 9 bases align to TRBD1. Germline CDR1 and CDR2: SNHLY and FYNNEI. V was clipped by 6 bases and J by 1 base; unmatched bases: 22. CDR3 length: 20 amino acids. The CDR3 sequence is CASRGDSGTGRVRGSYEQYF. CDR3 coding DNA: TGTGCCAGCAGGGGAGATTCCGGGACAGGGAGGGTTAGGGGGTCCTACGAGCAGTACTTC. The entire variable domain, with the rest obtained from reference TRBV2 and TRBJ2-7, is as follows: EPEVTQTPSHQVTQMGQEVILRCVPISNHLYFYWYRQILGQKVEFLVSFYNNEISEKSEIFDDQFSVERPDGSNFTLKIRSTKLEDSAMYFCASRGDSGTGRVRGSYEQYFGPGTRLTVT.

This clone was seen a few times. V gene TRBV30 combines with J gene TRBJ1-5; possible D gene TRBD1, 5 bases. The V gene's germline CDR1 is GTSNPN and CDR2 SVGIG (reference sequence). V lost 1 base and J lost 3, with 7 bases in between. CDR3 length: 13 amino acids. The CDR3 DNA follows: TGTGCCTGGAGTGCGGACACCAATCAGCCCCAGCATTTT. It yields the protein CAWSADTNQPQHF.

The rearrangement uses TRBV2 and TRBJ1-5; a possible D gene is TRBD1 (6 bases). CDR1 is SNHLY and CDR2 is FYNNEI in the germline V gene. V lost 9 bases to trimming and J lost 2 bases, with 8 bases between them. The length of the CDR3 is 12 residues. The CDR3 DNA follows: TGTGCCAGTAACAGGGGCAATCAGCCCCAGCATTTT. Translation gives CASNRGNQPQHF.

J is TRBJ1-4 and V is TRBV6-5; 9 positions agree with TRBD1. J lost 5 bases, V lost 5 bases, and 3 bases had no gene match. CDR3 length: 14 amino acids. CDR1 is MNHEY, CDR2 SVGAGI, per germline. The CDR3 spells CASSPGTGNEKLFF. The CDR3 DNA is TGTGCCAGCAGTCCCGGGACAGGGAATGAAAAACTGTTTTTT.

As for this clone: This specimen includes other DNA sequences encoding the same CDR3. This chain joins TRBV27 and TRBJ2-7; possibly TRBD1 for D (6 bases). V dropped 6 bases and J dropped 4 bases, with 19 bases sitting between them. Per the germline V gene, CDR1 is MNHEY and CDR2 is SMNVEV (reference sequence). CDR3 length equals 15 residues. Here the CDR3 DNA reads TGTGCCAGCAGCCTAGCAGGGGAGTTGGGGTACGAGCAGTACTTC. Translated, it gives CASSLAGELGYEQYF.

V is TRBV7-9 and J is TRBJ2-7; 9 positions agree with TRBD2. Germline loops: CDR1 SEHNR, CDR2 FQNEAQ (reference sequence). The junction had 3 bases not matched to a gene; V was cut back by 3 bases and J by 0 bases. CDR3 length equals 15 residues. In nucleotides, the CDR3 is TGTGCCAGCAGCTTCGGGCGGGAGGGCTCCTACGAGCAGTACTTC. Its protein product is CASSFGREGSYEQYF.

The V gene is TRBV5-1, the J gene TRBJ2-3; 7 bases are a match to TRBD2. Germline V gives CDR1 SGHRS, CDR2 YFSETQ. The ends lost 2 bases at V and 1 base at J; junction bases unmatched: 10. CDR3 length: 17 amino acids. The CDR3: CASSFASFTSGTDTQYF. The DNA for the CDR3 is TGCGCCAGCAGCTTCGCCTCCTTCACTAGCGGCACAGATACGCAGTATTTT.

V usage is TRBV5-1 and J usage is TRBJ2-7; TRBD1 aligns across 7 bases. This CDR3 is built from 15 residues. J was trimmed by 2 bases and V by 3 bases; bases with no gene match: 8. Germline CDR1 SGHRS, CDR2 YFSETQ. CDR3 DNA: TGCGCCAGCAGCTCGGGCTCGACAGGGACCTACGAGCAGTACTTC. This translates into CASSSGSTGTYEQYF. The whole variable domain, filled in from reference TRBV5-1 and TRBJ2-7, reads KAGVTQTPRYLIKTRGQQVTLSCSPISGHRSVSWYQQTPGQGLQFLFEYFSETQRNKGNFPGRFSGRQFSNSRSEMNVSTLELGDSALYLCASSSGSTGTYEQYFGPGTRLTVT.

J is TRBJ2-1 and V is TRBV5-1, with 13 nucleotides matching TRBD2. This CDR3 spans 15 amino acids. Germline V gene lookup returns CDR1 SGHRS and CDR2 YFSETQ. Germline trimming cut 4 bases from V and 9 bases from J; bases unmatched to any gene: 7. As DNA, the CDR3 is TGCGCCAGCAGCCTAACTAGCGGGAGGGCCGGTGAGCAGTTCTTC. As protein: CASSLTSGRAGEQFF.

The V and J genes are TRBV5-1 and TRBJ1-1, with D perhaps matching TRBD1 (5 bases). The germline V and J ends were trimmed by 0 bases and 5 bases, with 8 bases remaining between them. The CDR3 runs 13 residues. CDR1 and CDR2 from the germline V gene are SGHRS and YFSETQ. This chain's CDR3 is CASSLVQGTEAFF. In DNA, the CDR3 is TGCGCCAGCAGCTTGGTCCAGGGTACTGAAGCTTTCTTT.

The chain is built from TRBV2 and TRBJ1-5; maybe TRBD1 (6 bases). Germline values: CDR1 SNHLY, CDR2 FYNNEI. V lost 5 bases and J 2 bases, leaving 13 bases between the germline ends. This CDR3 is 15 amino acids long. The CDR3 loop reads CASSLSGARNQPQHF. The CDR3 nucleotides read TGTGCCAGCAGTCTTTCAGGGGCCCGCAATCAGCCCCAGCATTTT.

J is TRBJ1-5 and V is TRBV27, with a weak D call TRBD1 (5 bases). Germline V CDR1 and CDR2: MNHEY, SMNVEV (reference sequence). V was trimmed by 2 bases and J by 2 bases, leaving 10 bases between them. The CDR3 consists of 15 residues. The DNA of the CDR3 is TGTGCCAGCAGTTTAGTGGGAGGGGGCAATCAGCCCCAGCATTTT. Translation gives CASSLVGGGNQPQHF.

This clone was counted once. V is TRBV4-1 and J is TRBJ1-1, with D maybe TRBD1 (6 bases). Germline loops: CDR1 MGHRA, CDR2 YSYEKL. This CDR3 contains 16 residues. V was clipped by 0 bases and J by 0 bases, with 11 bases between them. CDR3 sequence: CASSQDIWDMNTEAFF. The CDR3 DNA follows: TGCGCCAGCAGCCAAGATATCTGGGACATGAACACTGAAGCTTTCTTT.

Turning to this clone: Additional DNA sequences in this sample encode the identical CDR3. V is TRBV5-1 and J is TRBJ2-3, with D uncertain. V was clipped by 0 bases and J by 0 bases, with 8 bases between them. Germline lookup yields CDR1 SGHRS and CDR2 YFSETQ. CDR3 length: 15 residues. CDR3 protein: CASSLARGSTDTQYF. CDR3 coding DNA: TGCGCCAGCAGCTTGGCTAGAGGTAGCACAGATACGCAGTATTTT.

V is TRBV7-9 and J is TRBJ2-7; D unclear. The CDR3 extends over 11 amino acids. V shed 5 bases and J shed 3 bases, with 5 bases lying between them. CDR1 is SEHNR, CDR2 FQNEAQ, per germline (reference sequence). CDR3 sequence (DNA): TGTGCCAGCAGCCAACACTACGAGCAGTACTTC. Amino acid sequence: CASSQHYEQYF.